The 15 T cell receptor beta chains below all came from one sample that was sequenced in a study of blood T cell repertoires in COVID-19. The table came from immunoSEQ multiplex PCR; TCRdb's copy has only in-frame clones and leaves some out. The sample records more than 200,000 clones, about 87% being singletons. The material sequenced was peripheral blood. Every receptor here comes from a woman in her 30s with COVID-19, enrolled during active disease.

This chain joins TRBV11-3 and TRBJ2-1; 9 positions agree with TRBD2. The CDR3 length is 16 residues. Per the germline V gene, CDR1 is SGHNT and CDR2 is YENEEA. Trimming took 0 bases from V and 9 from J; bases not matched to a gene: 9. CDR3: CASSLDFGAGGFEQFF. The CDR3 region has the DNA TGTGCCAGCAGCTTAGATTTTGGGGCGGGAGGGTTTGAGCAGTTCTTC.

This clone was picked up one time. This chain's CDR3 is CASRASGDTGELFF. The CDR3 nucleotides read TGTGCCAGCAGGGCTAGCGGGGACACCGGGGAGCTGTTTTTT. The rearrangement links TRBV5-4 to TRBJ2-2; 9 bases align to TRBD2. Germline values: CDR1 SGHNT, CDR2 YYREEE (reference sequence). The CDR3 has 14 amino acids. The J segment lost 3 bases and the V segment lost 5 bases, leaving 2 bases of the junction unmatched.

V is TRBV5-1 and J is TRBJ2-1; 8 bases agree with TRBD1. This CDR3 has 15 amino acids. In germline, CDR1 is SGHRS, CDR2 YFSETQ. The junction had 5 bases not matched to a gene; V was cut back by 0 bases and J by 6 bases. The CDR3 sequence is CASSLARGRINEQFF. CDR3 DNA sequence: TGCGCCAGCAGCTTGGCCAGGGGGCGTATCAATGAGCAGTTCTTC.

The CDR3 bases are TGTGCCAGTATCCCGGGACAGGCTAACTATGGCTACACCTTC. It encodes CASIPGQANYGYTF. The chain combines TRBV19 with TRBJ1-2, with 8 bases matching TRBD1. Germline V CDR1 and CDR2: LNHDA, SQIVND (reference sequence). V gave up 7 bases and J gave up 0 bases; unmatched junction bases: 4. CDR3 length: 14 residues.

The chain combines TRBV11-3 with TRBJ2-3; TRBD2 matches 10 bases. This CDR3 has 15 amino acids. Germline V gives CDR1 SGHNT, CDR2 YENEEA. V shed 4 bases, J shed 2 bases, and the junction held 3 bases outside the gene matches. CDR3 in DNA: TGTGCCAGCAGCTCAGGACTAGCGGACACAGATACGCAGTATTTT. It translates to CASSSGLADTDTQYF.

The V call is TRBV27, the J call TRBJ2-5, with TRBD2 identical over 13 bases. The CDR3 covers 16 residues. The germline V gene has CDR1 MNHEY and CDR2 SMNVEV (reference sequence). Trimming took 3 bases from V and 3 from J; bases not matched to a gene: 4. The CDR3 loop is CASSFDGTSGEETQYF. CDR3 nucleotides: TGTGCCAGCAGTTTTGATGGGACTAGCGGGGAAGAGACCCAGTACTTC.

This sequence joins TRBV3-1 (or the pseudogene TRBV3-2) and TRBJ2-5, with TRBD1 matching 10 bases. J was trimmed by 4 bases and V by 3 bases; bases with no gene match: 8. The CDR3 length is 16 residues. The germline V gene encodes CDR1 LGHDT and CDR2 YNNKEL (reference sequence). The CDR3 is CASSHRGQGGGETQYF. In nucleotides, the CDR3 is TGTGCCAGCAGCCACCGCGGACAGGGGGGGGGAGAGACCCAGTACTTC.

The chain has TRBV3-1 (or the pseudogene TRBV3-2) and TRBJ1-6; D unresolved. The germline CDR1 and CDR2 sequences are LGHDT and YNNKEL (reference sequence). The CDR3 runs to 17 residues. V was pared by 0 bases and J by 0 bases, with 9 bases between. CDR3 sequence (DNA): TGTGCCAGCAGCCAAGAGGTACTGAGCTCCTATAATTCACCCCTCCACTTT. It yields the protein CASSQEVLSSYNSPLHF.

V gene TRBV5-1 combines with J gene TRBJ2-5; the match to TRBD1 covers 11 bases. The germline CDR1 and CDR2 sequences are SGHRS and YFSETQ. The CDR3 runs 15 residues. V lost 4 bases to trimming and J lost 2 bases; unmatched junction nucleotides: 4. The DNA of the CDR3 is TGCGCCAGCAGCGCAGGACAGGGGGCTCAAGAGACCCAGTACTTC. Its protein is CASSAGQGAQETQYF.

The rearrangement uses TRBV2 and TRBJ1-4; no clear D gene. V lost 3 bases and J 5 bases, leaving 10 bases between the germline ends. Per the germline V gene, CDR1 is SNHLY and CDR2 is FYNNEI. This CDR3 is 14 amino acids long. The CDR3 DNA follows: TGTGCCAGCAGTGACCTTCGCGGGAATGAAAAACTGTTTTTT. This encodes CASSDLRGNEKLFF.

This sequence joins TRBV19 and TRBJ1-1, with 7 bases matching TRBD1. In germline, CDR1 is LNHDA, CDR2 SQIVND (reference sequence). J gave up 5 bases and V 1 base, and 4 bases lay outside the gene matches. The CDR3 has 14 residues. CDR3: CASSIVSGGTEAFF. DNA of the CDR3: TGTGCCAGTAGTATAGTTTCAGGGGGAACTGAAGCTTTCTTT.

The chain couples TRBV13 to TRBJ2-7, with D hard to call. The V gene's germline CDR1 is PRHDT and CDR2 FYEKMQ (reference sequence). The CDR3 runs 12 residues. Between the trimmed V and J ends, which lost 0 bases and 6 bases, there was a span of 6 bases. The DNA for the CDR3 is TGTGCCAGCAGCTTAGGCCGTCGCGAGCAGTACGTC. It encodes CASSLGRREQYV.

The chain employs TRBV5-1 and TRBJ2-3; D is undetermined. The CDR3 extends over 15 amino acids. V lost 4 bases and J lost 0, with 12 bases in between. The germline V gene has CDR1 SGHRS and CDR2 YFSETQ. CDR3 sequence reads: CASSPGPGSTDTQYF. CDR3 bases: TGCGCCAGCAGCCCCGGCCCCGGGAGCACAGATACGCAGTATTTT.

This chain uses TRBV4-2 with TRBJ2-2; D might be TRBD1 (6 bases). Germline values: CDR1 LGHNA, CDR2 YNFKEQ. The V gene lost 0 bases and the J gene lost 6 bases, with 11 bases spanning the gap. This CDR3 contains 15 residues. The CDR3: CASSQEVNRAGELFF. CDR3 DNA sequence: TGTGCCAGCAGCCAAGAGGTGAACAGGGCCGGGGAGCTGTTTTTT.

The chain recombines TRBV24-1 with TRBJ2-5; 7 nucleotides line up with TRBD2. The trim removed 10 bases at V and 1 base at J, leaving 5 bases unmatched. Germline V CDR1 and CDR2: KGHDR, SFDVKD. The CDR3 is made up of 13 amino acids. CDR3 DNA sequence: TGTGCCACTTCGGGACTATCCCAAGAGACCCAGTACTTC. Its translation: CATSGLSQETQYF.